One and the same sample provided the 10 T cell receptor beta chains below, sequenced in a study of blood T cell repertoires in COVID-19 (dated by TCRdb to about 2020). Library construction relied on the immunoSEQ multiplex PCR assay. TCRdb carries this immuneACCESS record with in-frame sequences only. Its versions omit some clonotypes, under half of them owing to an unresolved V gene in the studies checked, with the rest unexplained. For this sample the table gives a few hundred thousand clones, of which around 90% were detected only once. The ten top clones hold over 8% of the sample. Sequencing was done on a sample of peripheral blood. The receptors come from a young man with active or convalescent COVID-19.

The chain combines TRBV21-1 with TRBJ2-3; the table calls TRBD2, which could not be checked here. TRBV21-1 is marked as a pseudogene. This CDR3 comprises 18 residues. The CDR3 loop reads CASSATLGLAGSTDTQYF. CDR3 coding DNA: TGTGCCAGCAGCGCCACATTAGGACTAGCGGGGAGCACAGATACGCAGTATTTT.

This chain joins TRBV27 and TRBJ2-1; no reliable D call. CDR1 MNHEY and CDR2 SMNVEV come from the germline V gene (reference sequence). V was clipped by 3 bases and J by 4 bases, with 7 bases between them. The CDR3 sequence is 13 residues long. Here the CDR3 reads CASSFSPYNEQFF. The DNA for the CDR3 is TGTGCCAGCAGTTTCTCCCCGTACAATGAGCAGTTCTTC.

This chain links TRBV5-6 with TRBJ1-4; D might be TRBD1 (5 bases). The ends were cut back, 4 bases at V and 9 bases at J, with 13 bases in the middle. The CDR3 consists of 13 residues. Looked up from germline, CDR1 is SGHDT and CDR2 is YYEEEE. The CDR3 protein is CASSLRRGKKLFF. CDR3 sequence (DNA): TGTGCCAGCAGCCTCCGGAGGGGAAAAAAACTGTTTTTT.

The chain employs TRBV4-2 and TRBJ1-3, with unresolved D. Germline CDR1 is LGHNA and CDR2 is YNFKEQ. The CDR3 runs 15 residues. V gave up 0 bases and J gave up 2 bases, with 8 bases separating them. The CDR3 loop reads CASSQEGRAGNTIYF. For the CDR3, the DNA is TGTGCCAGCAGCCAAGAAGGGAGAGCTGGAAACACCATATATTTT.

The chain uses TRBV11-2 and TRBJ2-5; 9 bases are a match to TRBD2. This CDR3 comprises 18 residues. The V gene end was trimmed by 1 base and the J gene end by 1 base; junction bases not matched to a gene: 10. The germline CDR1 and CDR2 sequences are SGHAT and FQNNGV. Written as DNA, the CDR3 is TGTGCCAGCAGCTTAGGTGTTATGGTAGCGGGAGCCCAAGAGACCCAGTACTTC. Its translation is CASSLGVMVAGAQETQYF.

The chain carries TRBV9 and TRBJ1-2; TRBD1 agrees at 7 bases. Germline CDR1 reads SGDLS; CDR2 reads YYNGEE. The CDR3 loop spans 15 amino acids. V lost 3 bases to trimming and J lost 7 bases; unmatched junction nucleotides: 12. The CDR3: CASSAGRQGAPGYTF. The CDR3 coding sequence is TGTGCCAGCAGCGCGGGTCGACAGGGAGCGCCTGGCTACACCTTC.

This chain links TRBV4-1 with TRBJ1-1; a possible D gene is TRBD1 (6 bases). Germline CDR1 reads MGHRA; CDR2 reads YSYEKL. The CDR3 spans 18 residues. Trimming took 0 bases from V and 7 from J, leaving 24 bases between them. This CDR3 is CASSQDLGVTARQVEAFF. In nucleotides, the CDR3 is TGCGCCAGCAGCCAAGATTTGGGCGTGACAGCAAGACAGGTTGAAGCTTTCTTT.

The rearrangement joins TRBV11-2 to TRBJ1-2; D gene ambiguous. Per the germline V gene, CDR1 is SGHAT and CDR2 is FQNNGV. Trimming stripped 2 bases from V and 8 bases from J, with 9 bases between. The CDR3 loop spans 12 amino acids. The DNA of the CDR3 is TGTGCCAGCAGCTTATTCAGGCAGGGCTACACCTTC. Its protein product is CASSLFRQGYTF.

The chain recombines TRBV27 with TRBJ1-6; a possible D gene is TRBD1 (6 bases). CDR3 length: 14 residues. V was trimmed by 2 bases and J by 7 bases, leaving 9 bases between them. Germline CDR1 reads MNHEY; CDR2 reads SMNVEV (reference sequence). CDR3 protein: CASSLAGGNSPLHF. CDR3 coding DNA: TGTGCCAGCAGTTTAGCTGGGGGCAATTCACCCCTCCACTTT.

This clone was detected only a few times. This rearrangement joins TRBV7-2 to TRBJ1-3; D remains unclear. Trimming shortened V by 5 bases and J by 0 bases, and 8 bases separated the two germline ends. Per germline, CDR1 SGHTA and CDR2 FQGNSA. The CDR3 loop spans 14 amino acids. This CDR3 is CASSLGSSGNTIYF. Here the CDR3 DNA reads TGTGCCAGCAGCCTAGGGAGCTCTGGAAACACCATATATTTT.